The 19 T cell receptor beta chains reported below all come from one sample, sequenced in a study of Tregs in tolerant kidney transplant recipients. The table came from immunoSEQ multiplex PCR; TCRdb's copy has only in-frame clones and leaves some out. The sample has tens of thousands of clones. This sample comprised CD8+ T cells from blood, obtained before the transplant. The source is a human donor who received a combined kidney and bone marrow transplant.

About this clone itself: With the read ending 3 residues before the CDR3 end, the germline J gene is used to fill in that end. The chain carries TRBV20-1 and TRBJ2-1; 9 bases agree with TRBD2. Per the germline V gene, CDR1 is DFQATT and CDR2 is SNEGSKA (reference sequence). J gave up 6 bases and V 3 bases, and 9 bases lay outside the gene matches. The CDR3 has 15 residues. The CDR3 sequence is CSASGLAGYPNEQFF. The sequenced part of the CDR3 DNA is TGCAGTGCTAGTGGGCTAGCGGGATATCCCAATGAG.

In the case of this clone: The CDR3 end is not reached by the read, which stops 3 residues before it; the germline J gene fills it in. The genes are TRBV7-9 and TRBJ2-7, with D perhaps TRBD2 (7 bases). CDR3 length: 14 amino acids. V lost 6 bases to trimming and J lost 6 bases, with 18 bases between them. Germline V lookup: CDR1 SEHNR, CDR2 FQNEAQ (reference sequence). The CDR3: CASSPRRGLLEQYF. The covered CDR3 bases are TGTGCCAGCAGTCCGCGCAGGGGACTACTCGAG.

To note about this clone: With the read ending 3 residues before the CDR3 end, the germline J gene is used to fill in that end. The V call is TRBV6-2 or TRBV6-3, the J call TRBJ2-3; weak D call: TRBD2 (5 bases). This CDR3 spans 13 amino acids. Germline V lookup: CDR1 MNHEY, CDR2 SVGEGT. Trimming stripped 5 bases from V and 2 bases from J, with 8 bases between. The part of the CDR3 DNA that was read is TGTGCCAGCAGTCTTAGCGACACAGATACG. This translates into CASSLSDTDT. Given in full, the CDR3 is CASSLSDTDTQYF.

In regard to this clone: The read finishes 3 residues shy of the CDR3 end, and the germline J gene is used to complete it. The chain carries TRBV19 and TRBJ2-5, with TRBD1 matching 9 bases. CDR1 and CDR2 from the germline V gene are LNHDA and SQIVND (reference sequence). The CDR3 is 15 amino acids. CDR3: CASSIRTGAQVTQYF. The sequenced part of the CDR3 DNA is TGTGCCAGTAGTATTCGGACAGGGGCTCAAGTAACC.

About this clone itself: With the read ending 3 residues before the CDR3 end, the germline J gene is used to fill in that end. The chain has TRBV7-6 and TRBJ2-1; D might be TRBD1 (5 bases). Looked up from germline, CDR1 is SGHVS and CDR2 is FNYEAQ. The CDR3 is made up of 15 amino acids. V was pared by 1 base and J by 6 bases, with 13 bases between. The CDR3 is CASSLGQGLGNEQFF. CDR3 DNA, as far as it was read: TGTGCCAGCAGCTTAGGGCAGGGTCTGGGCAATGAG.

Details on this clone: The read finishes 3 residues shy of the CDR3 end, and the germline J gene is used to complete it. The chain carries TRBV10-3 and TRBJ2-1; D remains ambiguous. V dropped 4 bases and J dropped 4 bases, with 17 bases sitting between them. The CDR3 runs 16 residues. Per the germline V gene, CDR1 is ENHRY and CDR2 is SYGVKD. The CDR3 bases that were read are TGTGCCATCAGTGCTGGAGAGCAAAGGGTATACAATGAG. Amino acids: CAISAGEQRVYNE. The whole CDR3 is CAISAGEQRVYNEQFF.

With regard to this clone: The CDR3 extends 3 residues past the end of the read, so its final part is completed from the germline J gene. V and J are TRBV2 and TRBJ1-1, with 10 bases aligning to TRBD1. CDR3 size: 19 residues. Germline V CDR1 and CDR2: SNHLY, FYNNEI. V was clipped by 1 base and J by 6 bases; unmatched bases: 17. The CDR3 sequence is CASSEVGVGTGEAVSEAFF. The CDR3 bases that were read are TGTGCCAGCAGTGAAGTGGGTGTTGGGACAGGGGAGGCGGTGTCTGAA.

A remark on this clone: The CDR3 end lies 3 residues beyond the end of the read and is filled in from the germline J gene. This chain uses TRBV12-5 with TRBJ1-2; TRBD1 aligns across 8 bases. Germline values: CDR1 LGHNT, CDR2 FRNRAP. The length of the CDR3 is 14 residues. CDR3 DNA, as far as it was read: TGTGCTAGTGGTTTGGTTGACAGGGGAGAAGGC. This translates into CASGLVDRGEG. The entire CDR3 protein reads CASGLVDRGEGYTF.

To note about this clone: The read falls 3 residues short of the CDR3 end, and the missing part is taken from the germline J gene. This sequence joins TRBV7-8 and TRBJ2-3, with TRBD2 matching over 10 bases. The junction had 10 bases not matched to a gene; V was cut back by 5 bases and J by 2 bases. In germline, CDR1 is SGHVS, CDR2 FQNEAQ. This CDR3 is 17 amino acids long. The CDR3 is CASSRTLAGGPTDTQYF. The CDR3 bases that were read are TGTGCCAGCAGCCGTACATTAGCGGGAGGCCCCACAGATACG.

With regard to this clone: From the germline J gene comes the end of the CDR3, since the read stops 3 residues before it. J is TRBJ2-7 and V is TRBV19; a possible D gene is TRBD1 (5 bases). Germline values: CDR1 LNHDA, CDR2 SQIVND (reference sequence). The CDR3 runs 15 residues. Deletions cut 3 bases from V and 0 bases from J, with 12 bases between. Here the CDR3 reads CASSMGSGPSYEQYF. The sequenced part of the CDR3 DNA is TGTGCCAGTAGTATGGGGTCAGGGCCCTCCTACGAG.

Note on this clone: The read terminates 3 residues before the CDR3 end, so the remaining end is supplied by the germline J gene. The chain uses TRBV7-3 and TRBJ2-1, with 13 bases that match TRBD2. V trimming: 4 bases; J trimming: 4 bases; junction bases outside the gene matches: 7. The CDR3 consists of 17 residues. Looked up from germline, CDR1 is SGHTA and CDR2 is FQGTGA. CDR3 amino acids: CASSYTSGRASYNEQFF. CDR3 DNA (partial): TGTGCCAGCAGCTATACTAGCGGGAGGGCGTCATACAATGAG.

Remarks on this clone: The CDR3 end falls 3 residues outside the read, so it is completed with the germline J gene. This rearrangement joins TRBV20-1 to TRBJ2-1; 14 bases align to TRBD2. Unmatched junction bases numbered 10, after V lost 3 bases and J lost 9 bases. The germline gives CDR1 DFQATT, CDR2 SNEGSKA (reference sequence). The CDR3 runs to 16 residues. The CDR3 DNA, read in part, is TGCAGTGCTAGGGGACTAGCGGGAGTTCGGGGCAGTGAG. The encoded protein is CSARGLAGVRGSE. The whole CDR3 sequence reads CSARGLAGVRGSEQFF.

As for this clone: The missing CDR3 end, 3 residues past where the read stops, is filled in from the germline J gene. V is TRBV5-1 and J is TRBJ2-7; possible D gene TRBD2, 6 bases. V was clipped by 0 bases and J by 2 bases, with 12 bases between them. Germline-derived CDR1 and CDR2 are SGHRS and YFSETQ. The CDR3 is 15 amino acids. CDR3 residues: CASSLAGSGTYEQYF. The sequenced CDR3 bases are TGCGCCAGCAGCTTGGCGGGTAGCGGCACCTACGAG. Filled out from reference TRBV5-1 and TRBJ2-7, the complete variable domain reads KAGVTQTPRYLIKTRGQQVTLSCSPISGHRSVSWYQQTPGQGLQFLFEYFSETQRNKGNFPGRFSGRQFSNSRSEMNVSTLELGDSALYLCASSLAGSGTYEQYFGPGTRLTVT.

Turning to this clone: The read ends 3 residues early relative to the CDR3; the germline J gene fills the gap. The V and J genes are TRBV20-1 and TRBJ2-1, with D possibly matching TRBD2 (5 bases). Per germline, CDR1 DFQATT and CDR2 SNEGSKA (reference sequence). The CDR3 has 14 residues. Trimming took off 6 bases at V and 2 bases at J, with 14 bases between the two ends. CDR3 DNA (partial): TGCAGTGCCCAGAGACTACTTACCTACAATGAG. It specifies CSAQRLLTYNE. In full, the CDR3 reads CSAQRLLTYNEQFF.

A remark on this clone: The sequence runs out 3 residues before the end of the CDR3; the remainder is reconstructed from the germline J gene. The chain recombines TRBV6-2 or TRBV6-3 with TRBJ2-7; TRBD1 is a possible D gene (5 bases). Germline values: CDR1 MNHEY, CDR2 SVGEGT. The CDR3 runs to 14 residues. V dropped 5 bases and J dropped 2 bases, with 13 bases sitting between them. The CDR3: CASSAQDTAYEQYF. CDR3 DNA, as far as it was read: TGTGCCAGCAGTGCCCAGGACACCGCCTACGAG.

To note about this clone: The read gets to within 3 residues of the CDR3 end, and the germline J gene fills in the rest. The chain links TRBV12-3 or TRBV12-4 to TRBJ2-7; 9 nucleotides match TRBD1. The CDR3 spans 14 residues. V lost 7 bases to trimming and J lost 5 bases; unmatched junction nucleotides: 9. CDR3 in amino acids: CASNSRDRENEQYF. The covered CDR3 bases are TGTGCCAGCAACTCCCGGGACAGGGAAAACGAG.

A word on this clone: The read halts 3 residues ahead of the CDR3 end, with the missing end drawn from the germline J gene. The rearrangement uses TRBV7-9 and TRBJ2-3; 13 bases fit TRBD2. There are 15 residues in the CDR3. With 4 bases clipped from V and 3 bases from J, the junction kept 1 base outside the gene matches. CDR1 is SEHNR and CDR2 is FQNEAQ in the germline V gene (reference sequence). CDR3 sequence: CASSSGLAGTDTQYF. Incomplete CDR3 DNA: TGTGCCAGCAGCTCGGGACTAGCGGGGACAGATACG.

On this clone itself: The read terminates 3 residues ahead of where the CDR3 ends, so the germline J gene completes it. This chain uses TRBV7-2 with TRBJ1-1; tentatively, D is TRBD1 (5 bases). Germline CDR1 is SGHTA and CDR2 is FQGNSA. The CDR3 runs 14 residues. The germline V and J ends were trimmed by 0 bases and 1 base, with 6 bases remaining between them. The CDR3 DNA, read in part, is TGTGCCAGCAGCTTAGCCGGACAGAACACTGAA. Amino acid sequence: CASSLAGQNTE. The entire CDR3 protein is CASSLAGQNTEAFF.

About this clone itself: The CDR3 goes on 3 residues after the read ends, and that part is filled in from the germline J gene. This chain uses TRBV4-1 with TRBJ2-1; weak D call: TRBD2 (5 bases). Germline CDR1 is MGHRA and CDR2 is YSYEKL. V lost 7 bases and J lost 0, with 13 bases in between. This CDR3 spans 15 amino acids. Incomplete CDR3 DNA: TGCGCCAGCACCCGGGGAGAAAGCTCCTACAATGAG. Its translation: CASTRGESSYNE. The whole CDR3 protein is CASTRGESSYNEQFF.